The T cell receptor beta chain described here comes from a study of blood T cell repertoires in COVID-19. About the study: Specimens from acute and convalescent COVID-19 originated in the United States, Italy and Spain.

Before being deemed recovered, Cohort 3 donors had two negative PCRs, clearance, or symptom resolution. The CDR3 contains 12 residues. V lost 5 bases and J lost 10; bases outside the gene matches: 4. Original processing methods: For nucleated cells, counts were estimated from reference gene primer amplification. Repertoires were generated with immunoSEQ multiplex PCR, while TCRdb's copy carries only in-frame clones and drops some. V and J calls and clone size are copied from that table; D and trimming were computed from the DNA. The repertoire holds over 200,000 clones, with 65% to 90% as singletons.

This rearrangement joins TRBV12-3 or TRBV12-4 to TRBJ2-1; 8 bases are a match to TRBD2. This clonotype was obtained from a man younger than 35 who had recovered from COVID-19. The sequencing sample was made of PBMCs or T cells enriched from blood (not recorded which). The CDR3 loop reads CASSSGSGEQFF. The CDR3 DNA is TGTGCCAGCAGTAGCGGGAGCGGGGAGCAGTTCTTC.